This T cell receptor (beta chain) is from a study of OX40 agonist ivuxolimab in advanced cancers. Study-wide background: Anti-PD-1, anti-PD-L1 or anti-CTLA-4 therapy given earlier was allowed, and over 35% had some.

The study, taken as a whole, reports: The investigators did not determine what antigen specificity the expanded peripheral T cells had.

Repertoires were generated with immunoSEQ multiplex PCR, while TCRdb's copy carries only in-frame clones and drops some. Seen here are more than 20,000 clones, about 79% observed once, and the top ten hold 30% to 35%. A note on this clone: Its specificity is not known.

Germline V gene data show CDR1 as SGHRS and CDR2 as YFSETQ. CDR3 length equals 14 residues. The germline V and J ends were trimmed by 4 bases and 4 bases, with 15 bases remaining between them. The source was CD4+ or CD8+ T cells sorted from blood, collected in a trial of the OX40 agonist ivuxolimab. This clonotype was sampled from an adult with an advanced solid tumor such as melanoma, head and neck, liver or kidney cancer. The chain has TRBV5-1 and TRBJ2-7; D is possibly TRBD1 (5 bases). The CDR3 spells CASSLGQPPYEQYF. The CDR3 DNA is TGCGCCAGCAGCCTAGGACAACCACCATACGAGCAGTACTTC.